This TCR beta chain came from a study of metastatic and nonmetastatic thyroid tumors. Study-level findings and limits: In blood and tumor, TCR beta diversity was reportedly significantly higher in malignant thyroid tumors than in benign nodules.

Per the original methods: A classifier for distant metastasis in papillary thyroid cancer was constructed using CDR3 differences observed across clinicopathological groups. TCRdb reprocessed the PCR reads via MiXCR. The V and J calls and clone size are TCRdb's, not the authors'. The data contain fewer than 25,000 clones, approximately 20% of them singletons. Each patient came to thyroid surgery without any prior treatment (of any kind). The CDR3 is made up of 13 amino acids. CDR1 is DFQATT, CDR2 SNEGSKA, per germline (reference sequence). The V gene lost 6 bases and the J gene lost 6 bases, with 17 bases spanning the gap. This clone was detected many times. The antigen remains undetermined.

The sample comprised blood. The chain joins TRBV20-1 to TRBJ1-1, with D maybe TRBD1 (6 bases). The TCR comes from a male donor with papillary thyroid cancer or a benign thyroid nodule (not recorded which). Some clones in this sample may be carry-over from other donors' samples. The CDR3 spells CSAPRQGIPEAFF. The CDR3 DNA reads TGCAGTGCCCCTCGGCAGGGGATACCTGAAGCTTTCTTT.